Included here is one T cell receptor beta chain sequence, with context. The assay was immunoSEQ multiplex PCR, and TCRdb's table has in-frame clones only and misses some. This repertoire shows 500,000 to 550,000 clones, roughly 95% found once; its top ten account for about 0.064%. The sample is drawn from a study of shared clonotypes between healthy human individuals. The CDR3 is made up of 16 amino acids. CDR1 and CDR2 from the germline V gene are MDHEN and SYDVKM. The V segment lost 4 bases and the J segment 3 bases; nucleotides outside the gene matches: 6. The clonotype originates from a woman aged 25 to 39 in good health. The chain couples TRBV28 to TRBJ2-3, with 11 bases that match TRBD1. Sequenced sample: naive CD4+ T cells sorted from blood. The subset was: CD45RA+ positively selected. The CDR3, as DNA: TGTGCCAGCAGTTCGCCGGGACAGGGGGATACAGATACGCAGTATTTT. It encodes CASSSPGQGDTDTQYF.